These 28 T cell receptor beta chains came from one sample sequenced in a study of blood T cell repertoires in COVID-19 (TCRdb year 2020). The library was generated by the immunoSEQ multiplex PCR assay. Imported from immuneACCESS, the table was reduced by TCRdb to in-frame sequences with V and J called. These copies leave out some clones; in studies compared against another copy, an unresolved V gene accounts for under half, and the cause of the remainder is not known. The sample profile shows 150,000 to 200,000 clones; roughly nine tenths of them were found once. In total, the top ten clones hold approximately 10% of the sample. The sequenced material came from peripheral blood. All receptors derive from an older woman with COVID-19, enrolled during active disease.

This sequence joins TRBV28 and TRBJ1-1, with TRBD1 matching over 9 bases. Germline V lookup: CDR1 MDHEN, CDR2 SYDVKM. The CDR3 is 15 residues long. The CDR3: CASKRDRVGKTEAFF. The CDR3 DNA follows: TGTGCATCTAAACGGGACAGGGTCGGTAAGACTGAAGCTTTCTTT.

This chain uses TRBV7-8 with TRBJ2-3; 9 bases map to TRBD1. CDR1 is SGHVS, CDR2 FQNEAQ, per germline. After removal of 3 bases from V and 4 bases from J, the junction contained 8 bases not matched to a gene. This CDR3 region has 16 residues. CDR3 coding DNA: TGTGCCAGCAGCTTTTTAGACAGGGGGGGCGCAGATACGCAGTATTTT. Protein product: CASSFLDRGGADTQYF. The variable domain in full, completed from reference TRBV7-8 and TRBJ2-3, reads GAGVSQSPRYKVAKRGQDVALRCDPISGHVSLFWYQQALGQGPEFLTYFQNEAQLDKSGLPSDRFFAERPEGSVSTLKIQRTQQEDSAVYLCASSFLDRGGADTQYFGPGTRLTVL.

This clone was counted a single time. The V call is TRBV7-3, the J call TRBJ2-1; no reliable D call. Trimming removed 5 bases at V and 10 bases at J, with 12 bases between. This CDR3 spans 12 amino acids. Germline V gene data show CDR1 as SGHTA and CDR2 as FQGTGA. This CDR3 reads CASSPRSGEQFF. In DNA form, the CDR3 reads TGTGCCAGCAGCCCAAGGAGTGGCGAGCAGTTCTTC.

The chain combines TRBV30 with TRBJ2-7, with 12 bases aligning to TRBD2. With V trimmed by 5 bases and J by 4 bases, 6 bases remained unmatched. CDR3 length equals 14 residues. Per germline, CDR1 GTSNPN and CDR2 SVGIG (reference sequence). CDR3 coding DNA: TGTGCCTGGTCCGGACTAGCGGGAAAGTACGAGCAGTACTTC. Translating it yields CAWSGLAGKYEQYF.

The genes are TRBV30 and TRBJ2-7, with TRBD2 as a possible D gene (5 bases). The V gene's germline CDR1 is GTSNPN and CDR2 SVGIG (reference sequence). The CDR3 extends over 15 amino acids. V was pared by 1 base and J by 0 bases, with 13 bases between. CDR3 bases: TGTGCCTGGAGTGGCGGTGGGGAGCACTCCTACGAGCAGTACTTC. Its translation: CAWSGGGEHSYEQYF.

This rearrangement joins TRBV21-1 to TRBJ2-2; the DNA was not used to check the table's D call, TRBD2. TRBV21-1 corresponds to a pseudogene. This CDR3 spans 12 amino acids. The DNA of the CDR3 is TGTGCCAGCAGCCTACGGGCCGGGGAGCTGTTTTTT. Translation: CASSLRAGELFF.

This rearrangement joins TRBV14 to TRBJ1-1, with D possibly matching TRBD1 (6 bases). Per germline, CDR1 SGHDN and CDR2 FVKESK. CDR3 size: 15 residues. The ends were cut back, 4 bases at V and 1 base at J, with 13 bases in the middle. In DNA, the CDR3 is TGTGCCAGCAGCCCTTTCGGGGGGCGGAACACTGAAGCTTTCTTT. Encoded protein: CASSPFGGRNTEAFF.

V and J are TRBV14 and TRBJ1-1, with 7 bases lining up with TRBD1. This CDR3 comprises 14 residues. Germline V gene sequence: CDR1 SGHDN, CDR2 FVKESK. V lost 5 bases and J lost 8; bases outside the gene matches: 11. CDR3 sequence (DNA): TGTGCCAGCAGCTTCAACGTTATGGACAGGGAAGCTTTCTTT. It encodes CASSFNVMDREAFF.

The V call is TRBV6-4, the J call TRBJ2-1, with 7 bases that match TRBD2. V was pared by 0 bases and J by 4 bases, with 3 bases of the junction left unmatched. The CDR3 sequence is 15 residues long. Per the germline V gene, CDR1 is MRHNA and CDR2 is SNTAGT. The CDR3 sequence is CASSDSSGVYNEQFF. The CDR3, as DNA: TGTGCCAGCAGTGACTCGAGCGGGGTTTACAATGAGCAGTTCTTC.

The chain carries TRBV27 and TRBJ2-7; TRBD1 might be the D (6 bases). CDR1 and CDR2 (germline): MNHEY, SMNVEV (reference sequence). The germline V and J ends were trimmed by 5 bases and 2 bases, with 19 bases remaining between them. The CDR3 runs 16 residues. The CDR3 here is CASSPDSRRAPYEQYF. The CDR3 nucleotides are TGTGCCAGCAGTCCGGACAGTCGAAGGGCCCCCTACGAGCAGTACTTC.

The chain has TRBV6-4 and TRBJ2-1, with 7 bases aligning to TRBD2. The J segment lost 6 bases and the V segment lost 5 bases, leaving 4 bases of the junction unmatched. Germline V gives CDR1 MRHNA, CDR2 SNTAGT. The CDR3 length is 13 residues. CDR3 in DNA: TGTGCCAGCAGTCTACTAGCGTTCAATGAGCAGTTCTTC. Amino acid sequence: CASSLLAFNEQFF.

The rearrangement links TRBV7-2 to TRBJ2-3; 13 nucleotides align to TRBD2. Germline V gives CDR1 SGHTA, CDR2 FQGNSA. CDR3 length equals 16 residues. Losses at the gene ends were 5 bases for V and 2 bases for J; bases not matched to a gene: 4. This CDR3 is CASSLGLAGDTDTQYF. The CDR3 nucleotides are TGTGCCAGCAGCCTCGGACTAGCGGGGGACACAGATACGCAGTATTTT.

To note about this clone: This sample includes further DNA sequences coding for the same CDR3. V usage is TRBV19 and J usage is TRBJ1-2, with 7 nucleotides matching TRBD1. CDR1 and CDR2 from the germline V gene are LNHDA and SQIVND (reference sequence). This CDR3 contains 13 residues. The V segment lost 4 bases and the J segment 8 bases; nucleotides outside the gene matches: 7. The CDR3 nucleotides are TGTGCCAGTAGTAATGACAGGGTCGGCGGCTACACCTTC. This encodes CASSNDRVGGYTF.

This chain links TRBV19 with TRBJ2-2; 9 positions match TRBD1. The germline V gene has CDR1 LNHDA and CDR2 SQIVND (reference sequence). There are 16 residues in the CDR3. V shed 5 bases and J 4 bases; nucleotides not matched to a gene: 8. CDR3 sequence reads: CASSPRTGASTGELFF. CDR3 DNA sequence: TGTGCCAGTAGTCCCCGGACAGGGGCTAGCACCGGGGAGCTGTTTTTT. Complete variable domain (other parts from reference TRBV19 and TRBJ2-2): DGGITQSPKYLFRKEGQNVTLSCEQNLNHDAMYWYRQDPGQGLRLIYYSQIVNDFQKGDIAEGYSVSREKKESFPLTVTSAQKNPTAFYLCASSPRTGASTGELFFGEGSRLTVL.

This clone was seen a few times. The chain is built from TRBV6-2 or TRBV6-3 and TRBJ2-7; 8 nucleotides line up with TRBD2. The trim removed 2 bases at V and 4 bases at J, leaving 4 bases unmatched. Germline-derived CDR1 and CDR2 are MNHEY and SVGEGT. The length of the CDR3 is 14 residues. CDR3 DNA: TGTGCCAGCAGTTACCTAGCGGGCGCGTACGAGCAGTACTTC. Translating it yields CASSYLAGAYEQYF.

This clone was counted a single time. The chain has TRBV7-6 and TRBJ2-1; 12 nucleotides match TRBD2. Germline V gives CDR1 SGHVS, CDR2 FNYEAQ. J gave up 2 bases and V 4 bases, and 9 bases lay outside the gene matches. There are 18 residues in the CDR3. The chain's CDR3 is CASSSRLAGVLAYNEQFF. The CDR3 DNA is TGTGCCAGCAGCTCCCGACTAGCGGGGGTCTTGGCCTACAATGAGCAGTTCTTC.

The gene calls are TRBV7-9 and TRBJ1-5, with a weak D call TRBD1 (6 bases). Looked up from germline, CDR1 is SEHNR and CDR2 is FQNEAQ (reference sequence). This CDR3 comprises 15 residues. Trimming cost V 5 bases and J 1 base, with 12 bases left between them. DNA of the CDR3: TGTGCCAGCAGCCCTTCAGGGGCCAGCAATCAGCCCCAGCATTTT. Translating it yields CASSPSGASNQPQHF.

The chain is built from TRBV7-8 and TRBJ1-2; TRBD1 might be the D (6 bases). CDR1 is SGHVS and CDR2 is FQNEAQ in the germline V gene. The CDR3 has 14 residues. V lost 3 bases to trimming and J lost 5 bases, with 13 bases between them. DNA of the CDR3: TGTGCCAGCAGCTTCAACAGGGTAGGGTATGGCTACACCTTC. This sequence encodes CASSFNRVGYGYTF.

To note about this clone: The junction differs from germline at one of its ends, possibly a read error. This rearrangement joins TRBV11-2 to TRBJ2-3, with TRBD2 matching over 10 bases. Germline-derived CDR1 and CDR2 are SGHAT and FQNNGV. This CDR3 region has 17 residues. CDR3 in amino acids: CASSFSLAGGSIDTQYF. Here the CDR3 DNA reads TGTGCCAGCAGCTTTTCATTAGCGGGAGGAAGCATAGATACGCAGTATTTT.

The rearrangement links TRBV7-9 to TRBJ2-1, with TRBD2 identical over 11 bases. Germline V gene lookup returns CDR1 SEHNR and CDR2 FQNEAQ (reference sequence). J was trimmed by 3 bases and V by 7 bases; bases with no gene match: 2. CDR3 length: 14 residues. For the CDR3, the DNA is TGTGCCAGCACGACTAGCGGGAACTACAATGAGCAGTTCTTC. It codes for CASTTSGNYNEQFF. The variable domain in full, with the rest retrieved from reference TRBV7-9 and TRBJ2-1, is DTGVSQNPRHKITKRGQNVTFRCDPISEHNRLYWYRQTLGQGPEFLTYFQNEAQLEKSRLLSDRFSAERPKGSFSTLEIQRTEQGDSAMYLCASTTSGNYNEQFFGPGTRLTVL.

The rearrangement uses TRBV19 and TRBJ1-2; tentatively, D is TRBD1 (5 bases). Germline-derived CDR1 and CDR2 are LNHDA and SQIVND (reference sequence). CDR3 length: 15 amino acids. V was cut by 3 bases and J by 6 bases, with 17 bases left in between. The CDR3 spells CASSISEGREDGYTF. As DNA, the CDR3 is TGTGCCAGTAGTATCTCGGAGGGGCGGGAAGATGGCTACACCTTC.

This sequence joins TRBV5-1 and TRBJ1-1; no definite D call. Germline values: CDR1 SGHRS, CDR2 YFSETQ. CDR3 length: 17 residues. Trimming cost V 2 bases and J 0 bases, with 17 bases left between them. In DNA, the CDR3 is TGCGCCAGCAGCTTTCGACAAGGTTCATATTTGAACACTGAAGCTTTCTTT. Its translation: CASSFRQGSYLNTEAFF.

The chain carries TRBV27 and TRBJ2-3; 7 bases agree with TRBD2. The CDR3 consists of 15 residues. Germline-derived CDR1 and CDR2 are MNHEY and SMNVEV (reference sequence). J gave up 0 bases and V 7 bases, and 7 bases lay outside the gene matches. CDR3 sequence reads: CASTPGLQSTDTQYF. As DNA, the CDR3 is TGTGCCAGCACCCCGGGACTACAAAGCACAGATACGCAGTATTTT.

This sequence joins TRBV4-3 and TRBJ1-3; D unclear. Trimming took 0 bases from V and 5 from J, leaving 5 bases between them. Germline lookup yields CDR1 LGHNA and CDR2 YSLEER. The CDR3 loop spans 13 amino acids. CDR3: CASSQDRRNTIYF. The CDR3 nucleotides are TGCGCCAGCAGCCAAGACAGGAGAAACACCATATATTTT.

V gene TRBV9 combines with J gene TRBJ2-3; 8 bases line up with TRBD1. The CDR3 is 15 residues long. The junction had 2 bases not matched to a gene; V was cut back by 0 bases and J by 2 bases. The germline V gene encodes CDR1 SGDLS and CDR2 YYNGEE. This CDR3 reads CASSVGTGYTDTQYF. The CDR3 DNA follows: TGTGCCAGCAGCGTAGGGACAGGGTACACAGATACGCAGTATTTT.

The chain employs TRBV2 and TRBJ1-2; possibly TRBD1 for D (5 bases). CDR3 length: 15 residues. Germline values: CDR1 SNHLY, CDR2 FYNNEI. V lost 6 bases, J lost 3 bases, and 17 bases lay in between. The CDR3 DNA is TGTGCCAGCAGCGCACGACAGATGTATGACTATGGCTACACCTTC. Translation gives CASSARQMYDYGYTF.

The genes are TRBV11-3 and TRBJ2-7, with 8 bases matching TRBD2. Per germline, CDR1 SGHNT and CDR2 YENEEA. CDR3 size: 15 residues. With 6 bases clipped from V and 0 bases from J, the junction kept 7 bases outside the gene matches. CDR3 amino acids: CASSREGPSSYEQYF. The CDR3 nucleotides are TGTGCCAGCAGTCGGGAGGGTCCAAGCTCCTACGAGCAGTACTTC.

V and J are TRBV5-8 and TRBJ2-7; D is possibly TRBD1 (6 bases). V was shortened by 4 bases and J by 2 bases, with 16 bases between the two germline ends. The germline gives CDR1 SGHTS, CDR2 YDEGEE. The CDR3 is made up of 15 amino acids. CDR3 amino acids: CASSVSGTPAYEQYF. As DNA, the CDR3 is TGTGCCAGCAGCGTATCCGGGACACCAGCCTACGAGCAGTACTTC.